This TCR beta chain was retrieved from a study of vaccination effects on CD4 cells after COVID-19. Across the study: Pre-vaccine samples were drawn 16 days and one week before the first dose. Study-level points and caveats: Early post-infection timepoints were absent, and convalescent patients were few.

This clone came up a few times. Its antigen remains unidentified. Under the ViraFEST assay, PBMC were stimulated with viral peptide pools so that antigen-specific CD4+ T cells expanded. Sequencing was performed afterwards. After less than twelve days in culture, the CD4+ T cells were isolated. Their SARS-CoV-2 infection, verified by PCR, occurred between March and December 2020. Peptides at 8.5 to 10 ug/ml and IL-2 at 9 to 10 IU/ml were added to 1.5 million to 2.5 million PBMC per well. It was on days 3 and 7 that half the medium was replaced with IL-2 medium. Repertoires were generated with immunoSEQ multiplex PCR, while TCRdb's copy carries only in-frame clones and drops some. Altogether fewer than 35,000 clones are present, about 72% being singletons, with the ten largest covering around 28%. Looked up from germline, CDR1 is MNHEY and CDR2 is SMNVEV (reference sequence). The CDR3 sequence is 18 residues long. V trimming: 2 bases; J trimming: 1 base; junction bases outside the gene matches: 5.

The sequenced sample was CD4+ T cells from PBMCs cultured with a peptide pool, obtained before COVID-19 vaccination. This rearrangement joins TRBV27 to TRBJ2-3; 14 bases are a match to TRBD2. This clonotype was sampled from a human donor who had a prior SARS-CoV-2 infection. The chain's CDR3 is CASSLQRLAGGGTDTQYF. DNA for the CDR3: TGTGCCAGCAGTTTACAAAGACTAGCGGGAGGGGGCACAGATACGCAGTATTTT.